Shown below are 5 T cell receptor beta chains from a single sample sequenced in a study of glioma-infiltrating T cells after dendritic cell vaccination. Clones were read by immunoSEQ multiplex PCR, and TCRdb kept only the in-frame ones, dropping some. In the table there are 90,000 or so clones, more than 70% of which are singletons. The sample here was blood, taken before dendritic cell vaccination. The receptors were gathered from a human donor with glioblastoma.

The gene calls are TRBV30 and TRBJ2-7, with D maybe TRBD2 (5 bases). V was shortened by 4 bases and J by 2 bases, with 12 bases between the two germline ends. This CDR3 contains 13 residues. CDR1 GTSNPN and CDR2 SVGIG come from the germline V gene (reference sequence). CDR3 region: CAWNLVRAYEQYF. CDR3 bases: TGTGCCTGGAATCTGGTGAGGGCCTACGAGCAGTACTTC.

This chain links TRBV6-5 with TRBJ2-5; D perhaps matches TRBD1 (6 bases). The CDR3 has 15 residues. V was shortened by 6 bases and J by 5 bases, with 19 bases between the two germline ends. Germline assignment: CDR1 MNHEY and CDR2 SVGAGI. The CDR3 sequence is CASSWDTFSTETQYF. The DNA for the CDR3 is TGTGCCAGCAGCTGGGACACCTTCTCAACGGAGACCCAGTACTTC.

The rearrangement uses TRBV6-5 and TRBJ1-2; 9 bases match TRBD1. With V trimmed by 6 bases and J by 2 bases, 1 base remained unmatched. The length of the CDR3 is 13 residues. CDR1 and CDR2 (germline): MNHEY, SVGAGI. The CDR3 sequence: CASRGTGNYGYTF. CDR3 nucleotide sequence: TGTGCCAGCAGAGGGACAGGGAACTATGGCTACACCTTC.

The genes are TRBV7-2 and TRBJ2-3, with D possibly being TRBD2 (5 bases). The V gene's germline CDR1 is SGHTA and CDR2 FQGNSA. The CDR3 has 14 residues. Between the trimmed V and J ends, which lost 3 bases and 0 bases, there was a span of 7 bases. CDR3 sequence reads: CASSFQRSTDTQYF. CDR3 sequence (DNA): TGTGCCAGCAGCTTCCAGCGGAGCACAGATACGCAGTATTTT.

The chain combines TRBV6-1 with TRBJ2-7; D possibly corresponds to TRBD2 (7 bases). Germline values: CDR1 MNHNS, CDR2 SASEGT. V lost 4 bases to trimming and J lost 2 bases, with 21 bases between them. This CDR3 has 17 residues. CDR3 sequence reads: CASSASRGGRATYEQYF. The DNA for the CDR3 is TGTGCCAGCAGTGCCTCTAGGGGGGGTAGGGCAACCTACGAGCAGTACTTC.